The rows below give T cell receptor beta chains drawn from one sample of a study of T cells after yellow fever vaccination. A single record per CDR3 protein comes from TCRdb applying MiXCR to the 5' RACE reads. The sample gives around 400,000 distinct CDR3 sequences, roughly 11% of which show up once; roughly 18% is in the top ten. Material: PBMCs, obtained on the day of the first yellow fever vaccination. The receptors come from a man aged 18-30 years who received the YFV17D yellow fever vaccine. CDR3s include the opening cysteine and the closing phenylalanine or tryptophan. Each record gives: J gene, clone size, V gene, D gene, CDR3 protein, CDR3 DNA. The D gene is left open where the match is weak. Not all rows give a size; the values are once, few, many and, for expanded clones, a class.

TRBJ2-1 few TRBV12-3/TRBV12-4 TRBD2 CASTQLAGNYEQFF TGTGCCAGCACCCAACTAGCGGGGAACTATGAGCAGTTCTTC
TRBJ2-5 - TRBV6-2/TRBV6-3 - CATGTLGETQYF TGTGCCACCGGGACGCTCGGGGAGACCCAGTACTTC
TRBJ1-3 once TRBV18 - CASSPPLTGNTIYF TGTGCCAGCTCACCCCCTTTGACTGGAAACACCATATATTTT
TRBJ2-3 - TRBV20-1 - CSASPPTGSFLTDTQYF TGCAGTGCTAGCCCCCCGACGGGCTCCTTCCTCACAGATACGCAGTATTTT
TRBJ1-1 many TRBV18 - CASSPSGGLTEAFF TGTGCCAGCTCACCAAGCGGGGGCCTCACTGAAGCTTTCTTT
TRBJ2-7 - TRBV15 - CATSVSSYEQYF TGTGCCACCAGCGTAAGCTCCTACGAGCAGTACTTC
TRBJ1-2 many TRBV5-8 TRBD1 CASSLKKTAGGNYGYTF TGTGCCAGCAGCTTGAAAAAAACCGCAGGGGGAAACTATGGCTACACCTTC
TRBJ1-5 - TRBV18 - CASSPPGRGAAPQHF TGTGCCAGCTCACCGCCCGGCCGGGGGGCCGCTCCCCAGCATTTT
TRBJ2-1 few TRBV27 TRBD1 CASRPIGQGIDKAQFF TGTGCCAGCAGACCTATCGGACAGGGGATCGATAAGGCGCAGTTCTTC
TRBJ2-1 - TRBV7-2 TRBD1 CASSPLRQGYNEQFF TGTGCCAGCAGCCCTCTGCGACAGGGCTACAATGAGCAGTTCTTC
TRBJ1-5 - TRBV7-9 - CASSLGLGFGGNQPQHF TGTGCCAGCAGCTTAGGTCTCGGGTTTGGGGGCAATCAGCCCCAGCATTTT
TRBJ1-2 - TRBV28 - CASSFGQGLDYGYTF TGTGCCAGCAGTTTTGGGCAGGGCCTCGACTATGGCTACACCTTC
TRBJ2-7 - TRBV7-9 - CASSSPNPYEQYF TGTGCCAGCAGCTCCCCGAACCCCTACGAGCAGTACTTC
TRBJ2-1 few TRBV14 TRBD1 CASSQDGRQGAEFF TGTGCCAGCAGCCAAGATGGGCGACAGGGGGCCGAGTTCTTC